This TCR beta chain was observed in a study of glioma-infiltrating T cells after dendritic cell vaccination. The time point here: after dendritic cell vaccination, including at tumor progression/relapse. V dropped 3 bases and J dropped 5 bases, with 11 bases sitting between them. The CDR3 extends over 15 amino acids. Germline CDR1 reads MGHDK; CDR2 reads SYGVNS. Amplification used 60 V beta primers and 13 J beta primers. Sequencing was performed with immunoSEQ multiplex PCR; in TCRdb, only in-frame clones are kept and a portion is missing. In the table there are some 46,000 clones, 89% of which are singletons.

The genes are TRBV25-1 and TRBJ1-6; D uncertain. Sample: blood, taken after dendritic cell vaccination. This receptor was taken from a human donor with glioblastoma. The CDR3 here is CASSESDTNNSPLHF. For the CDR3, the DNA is TGTGCCAGCAGTGAGTCAGATACCAATAATTCACCCCTCCACTTT.